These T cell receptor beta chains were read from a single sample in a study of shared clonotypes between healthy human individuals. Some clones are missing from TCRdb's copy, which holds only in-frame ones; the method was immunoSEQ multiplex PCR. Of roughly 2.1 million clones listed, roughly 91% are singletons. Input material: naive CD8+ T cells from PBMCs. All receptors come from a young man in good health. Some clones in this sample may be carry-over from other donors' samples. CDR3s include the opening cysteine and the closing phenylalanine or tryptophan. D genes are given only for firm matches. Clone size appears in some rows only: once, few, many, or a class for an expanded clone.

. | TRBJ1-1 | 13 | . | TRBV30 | CAWSVLGNTEAFF | TGTGCCTGGAGTGTTCTAGGGAACACTGAAGCTTTCTTT
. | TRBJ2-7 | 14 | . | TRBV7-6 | CASSHRKAPYEQYF | TGTGCCAGCAGCCACCGGAAGGCCCCCTACGAGCAGTACTTC
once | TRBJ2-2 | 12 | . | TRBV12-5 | CASKEQPGELFF | TGTGCTAGCAAAGAGCAGCCCGGGGAGCTGTTTTTT
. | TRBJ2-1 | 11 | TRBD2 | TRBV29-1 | CSSRREYEQFF | TGCAGCTCAAGGCGGGAGTATGAGCAGTTCTTC
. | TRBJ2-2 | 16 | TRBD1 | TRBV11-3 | CASSSRTGAGSGELFF | TGTGCCAGCAGCTCCCGGACAGGGGCCGGTTCCGGGGAGCTGTTTTTT
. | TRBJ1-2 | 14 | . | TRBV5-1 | CASSSPGTGYGYTF | TGCGCCAGCAGCTCCCCTGGGACGGGCTATGGCTACACCTTC
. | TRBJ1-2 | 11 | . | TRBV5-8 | CASSPPPGYTF | TGTGCCAGCAGCCCCCCCCCGGGCTACACCTTC
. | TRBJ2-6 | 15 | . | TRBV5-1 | CASSLHISGANVLTF | TGCGCCAGCAGCTTGCACATCTCTGGGGCCAACGTCCTGACTTTC
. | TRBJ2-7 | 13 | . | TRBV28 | CASSLFRAYEQYF | TGTGCCAGCAGTTTATTTCGGGCCTACGAGCAGTACTTC
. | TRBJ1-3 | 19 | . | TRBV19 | CASSIVPSLALGTGNTIYF | TGTGCCAGTAGTATAGTACCTTCCCTGGCACTCGGAACGGGAAACACCATATATTTT
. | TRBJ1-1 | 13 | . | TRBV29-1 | CSGRREVATEAFF | TGCAGCGGACGTCGGGAGGTCGCCACTGAAGCTTTCTTT
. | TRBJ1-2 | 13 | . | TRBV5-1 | CASSFPGGYGYTF | TGCGCCAGCAGCTTTCCCGGGGGCTATGGCTACACCTTC
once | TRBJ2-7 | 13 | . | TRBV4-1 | CASSQRVPYEQYF | TGCGCCAGCAGCCAACGGGTCCCCTACGAGCAGTACTTC
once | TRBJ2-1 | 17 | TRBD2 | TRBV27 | CASSLFAGGPIPNEQFF | TGTGCCAGCAGTTTATTTGCGGGAGGGCCTATCCCAAATGAGCAGTTCTTC